Following are 20 T cell receptor beta chains from one sample sequenced in a study of shared clonotypes between healthy human individuals. The repertoire was sequenced with immunoSEQ multiplex PCR; TCRdb's copy has only in-frame clones and lacks some. The sample has over 400,000 clones, 90% to 97% seen once. The sequencing sample was made of naive CD4+ T cells sorted from blood. As for subset: CD45RA+ positively selected. The receptors were gathered from a woman younger than 45 in good health.

This rearrangement joins TRBV28 to TRBJ2-6; 8 bases map to TRBD2. V lost 9 bases and J lost 0; bases outside the gene matches: 7. Per germline, CDR1 MDHEN and CDR2 SYDVKM. The CDR3 is made up of 16 amino acids. The CDR3 DNA sequence: TGTGCCAGTGAGACAGCGGGGGCCTCTGGGGCCAACGTCCTGACTTTC. Translating it yields CASETAGASGANVLTF.

V is TRBV9 and J is TRBJ2-2; TRBD2 matches 9 bases. The germline CDR1 and CDR2 sequences are SGDLS and YYNGEE. The J segment lost 4 bases and the V segment lost 8 bases, leaving 9 bases of the junction unmatched. This CDR3 has 15 amino acids. CDR3 loop: CASTTGLAFTGELFF. CDR3 in DNA: TGTGCCAGTACCACGGGACTAGCATTCACCGGGGAGCTGTTTTTT.

Here the CDR3 DNA reads TGTGCCCTGAGAAACGACAGGGCCCAGGCCTATGGCTACACCTTC. Encoded protein: CALRNDRAQAYGYTF. The chain employs TRBV6-1 and TRBJ1-2; TRBD1 agrees at 7 bases. Germline assignment: CDR1 MNHNS and CDR2 SASEGT. Trimming at V came to 11 bases and at J to 4 bases, leaving 16 bases not matched to a gene. The CDR3 is made up of 15 amino acids.

The chain is built from TRBV19 and TRBJ1-1; D remains unclear. V gave up 3 bases and J gave up 1 base, with 6 bases separating them. Per germline, CDR1 LNHDA and CDR2 SQIVND (reference sequence). This CDR3 region has 13 residues. DNA of the CDR3: TGTGCCAGTAGTATCCGACAGAACACTGAAGCTTTCTTT. It is translated as CASSIRQNTEAFF.

This chain joins TRBV28 and TRBJ2-7; TRBD1 aligns across 7 bases. The CDR3 is 13 residues long. Germline CDR1 MDHEN, CDR2 SYDVKM. The V and J ends lost 7 bases and 1 base, in that order; junction bases with no gene match: 4. The CDR3 coding sequence is TGTGCCAGCAAACAGGGGCCATCCTACGAGCAGTACTTC. Translated: CASKQGPSYEQYF.

The chain recombines TRBV18 with TRBJ2-7, with 12 bases matching TRBD2. The V gene end was trimmed by 2 bases and the J gene end by 5 bases; junction bases not matched to a gene: 10. Per the germline V gene, CDR1 is KGHSH and CDR2 is LQKENI. This CDR3 is 17 amino acids long. In DNA form, the CDR3 reads TGTGCCAGCTCACCAGAAATAGGGACTAGCGGGTTCCACGAGCAGTACTTC. Amino acids: CASSPEIGTSGFHEQYF.

V gene TRBV19 combines with J gene TRBJ2-1; 11 bases agree with TRBD2. Trimming at V came to 5 bases and at J to 8 bases, leaving 11 bases not matched to a gene. Germline CDR1 reads LNHDA; CDR2 reads SQIVND (reference sequence). The CDR3 consists of 16 residues. The CDR3 DNA sequence: TGTGCCAGTAGTTATATAGCGGGAGGGCCATCGGATGAGCAGTTCTTC. Translation gives CASSYIAGGPSDEQFF. Filled out from reference TRBV19 and TRBJ2-1, the complete variable domain reads DGGITQSPKYLFRKEGQNVTLSCEQNLNHDAMYWYRQDPGQGLRLIYYSQIVNDFQKGDIAEGYSVSREKKESFPLTVTSAQKNPTAFYLCASSYIAGGPSDEQFFGPGTRLTVL.

The chain employs TRBV4-1 and TRBJ2-3; 10 bases are a match to TRBD2. Germline loops: CDR1 MGHRA, CDR2 YSYEKL. This CDR3 has 18 residues. Trimming cost V 0 bases and J 2 bases; bases outside gene matches: 8. The CDR3 region is CASSQDPSGRAVTDTQYF. The CDR3 DNA reads as TGCGCCAGCAGCCAAGATCCAAGCGGGAGGGCTGTCACAGATACGCAGTATTTT.

The CDR3 reads CASSIGLAGGSSYNEQFF. CDR3 sequence (DNA): TGTGCCAGTAGTATAGGACTAGCGGGAGGAAGCTCCTACAATGAGCAGTTCTTC. J is TRBJ2-1 and V is TRBV19; 13 bases agree with TRBD2. J lost 0 bases, V lost 1 base, and 3 bases had no gene match. CDR3 length: 18 residues. Germline V gene lookup returns CDR1 LNHDA and CDR2 SQIVND (reference sequence).

The V gene is TRBV28, the J gene TRBJ2-1; a possible D gene is TRBD1 (6 bases). The CDR3 runs to 16 residues. Between the trimmed V and J ends, which lost 3 bases and 2 bases, there was a span of 14 bases. From germline, CDR1 is MDHEN and CDR2 SYDVKM. The CDR3 nucleotides are TGTGCCAGCAGTTTCCCCGGCAGGGGCCCCTACAATGAGCAGTTCTTC. Protein product: CASSFPGRGPYNEQFF.

V usage is TRBV7-9 and J usage is TRBJ2-1; D unclear. Germline V gene sequence: CDR1 SEHNR, CDR2 FQNEAQ (reference sequence). V lost 5 bases and J lost 9, with 14 bases in between. This CDR3 region has 13 residues. CDR3 region: CASSRLTAGEQFF. Here the CDR3 DNA reads TGTGCCAGCAGCCGCCTTACGGCTGGTGAGCAGTTCTTC.

The chain carries TRBV7-6 and TRBJ2-7, with a weak D call TRBD1 (5 bases). The V end was cut by 5 bases, the J end by 2 bases, with 16 bases between. This CDR3 comprises 15 residues. Germline CDR1 is SGHVS and CDR2 is FNYEAQ. CDR3 nucleotide sequence: TGTGCCAGCAGCCTCACCGGGCAGGGTCCCTACGAGCAGTACTTC. Translated: CASSLTGQGPYEQYF.

Remarks on this clone: The same CDR3 is also encoded by other DNA sequences in this sample. The V call is TRBV11-3, the J call TRBJ2-7, with D unresolved. The germline V gene encodes CDR1 SGHNT and CDR2 YENEEA. V lost 1 base, J lost 1 base, and 5 bases lay in between. The CDR3 is 13 amino acids. Here the CDR3 DNA reads TGTGCCAGCAGCTTAGGGGGTTCCTACGAGCAGTACTTC. This sequence encodes CASSLGGSYEQYF.

The chain has TRBV2 and TRBJ2-1; TRBD1 matches 10 bases. V shed 6 bases, J shed 8 bases, and the junction held 7 bases outside the gene matches. Germline V gene sequence: CDR1 SNHLY, CDR2 FYNNEI. The CDR3 sequence is 14 residues long. CDR3 protein: CASRPGQGRYEQFF. The DNA of the CDR3 is TGTGCCAGCAGGCCGGGACAGGGGAGGTATGAGCAGTTCTTC.

A word on this clone: The sample has other DNA sequences that encode this CDR3 too. The chain combines TRBV2 with TRBJ1-5; no definite D call. The CDR3 spans 11 residues. Trimming pared 4 bases from V and 7 bases from J, leaving 5 bases between. CDR1 SNHLY and CDR2 FYNNEI come from the germline V gene. The CDR3 nucleotides read TGTGCCAGCAGTGTTGGACAGCCCCAGCATTTT. Protein: CASSVGQPQHF.

The rearrangement links TRBV18 to TRBJ1-4; no firm D call. The CDR3 is 13 amino acids. Germline loops: CDR1 KGHSH, CDR2 LQKENI. Deletions cut 4 bases from V and 8 bases from J, with 11 bases between. Here the CDR3 DNA reads TGTGCCAGCTCACAAGGGAGGCAGGAAAAACTGTTTTTT. Amino acid sequence: CASSQGRQEKLFF.

V and J are TRBV11-2 and TRBJ1-4, with 7 bases that match TRBD1. Unmatched junction bases numbered 10, after V lost 4 bases and J lost 8 bases. The CDR3 sequence is 15 residues long. Germline CDR1 is SGHAT and CDR2 is FQNNGV. DNA of the CDR3: TGTGCCAGCAGCTCCCAAGGGGGCGCACGGGAAAAACTGTTTTTT. Translating gives CASSSQGGAREKLFF. Full variable domain (remainder filled in from reference TRBV11-2 and TRBJ1-4): EAGVAQSPRYKIIEKRQSVAFWCNPISGHATLYWYQQILGQGPKLLIQFQNNGVVDDSQLPKDRFSAERLKGVDSTLKIQPAKLEDSAVYLCASSSQGGAREKLFFGSGTQLSVL.

This chain connects TRBV6-6 to TRBJ2-7; weak D call: TRBD2 (5 bases). The CDR3 runs 14 residues. V was pared by 4 bases and J by 6 bases, with 16 bases between. CDR1 MNHNY and CDR2 SVGAGI come from the germline V gene (reference sequence). CDR3 sequence reads: CASSSNPDAGEQYF. CDR3 nucleotide sequence: TGTGCCAGCAGTTCGAACCCGGATGCGGGCGAGCAGTACTTC.

The chain has TRBV14 and TRBJ2-7; 10 nucleotides match TRBD1. With 1 base clipped from V and 4 bases from J, the junction kept 7 bases outside the gene matches. The CDR3 sequence is 16 residues long. Germline CDR1 reads SGHDN; CDR2 reads FVKESK. The CDR3 DNA sequence: TGTGCCAGCAGCCAAGGACAGGGGGCTTCTCGATACGAGCAGTACTTC. Residues: CASSQGQGASRYEQYF.

The V and J genes are TRBV18 and TRBJ2-7; 8 bases fit TRBD2. J gave up 2 bases and V 0 bases, and 6 bases lay outside the gene matches. This CDR3 is built from 16 residues. Germline V gene data show CDR1 as KGHSH and CDR2 as LQKENI. CDR3 in DNA: TGTGCCAGCTCACCACCCGAGCTAGCGGGTACCTACGAGCAGTACTTC. Encoded protein: CASSPPELAGTYEQYF. Using reference TRBV18 and TRBJ2-7 for the parts outside the CDR3, the full variable domain is NAGVMQNPRHLVRRRGQEARLRCSPMKGHSHVYWYRQLPEEGLKFMVYLQKENIIDESGMPKERFSAEFPKEGPSILRIQQVVRGDSAAYFCASSPPELAGTYEQYFGPGTRLTVT.